The TCR beta chain described here comes from a study of cytomegalovirus exposure and HLA in healthy donors. Study results and caveats: There were reportedly fewer N-insertions in an Asian-associated ancestry cluster than the roughly 700-donor mean, in a later analysis. Researchers reported in a later analysis that common viral pathogens appeared linked to several top clusters. Roughly uniform sequencing depth across donors was assumed, possibly incorrectly. A highly shared variant cluster was judged a likely technical artifact.

Germline loops: CDR1 MGHRA, CDR2 YSYEKL. Trimming took 0 bases from V and 2 from J, leaving 14 bases between them. There are 16 residues in the CDR3. Both 60 Vbeta primers and 13 Jbeta primers went into the PCR. This table comes from immunoSEQ multiplex PCR, and its TCRdb copy is limited to in-frame clones, with some not included. The sample records roughly 150,000 clones, roughly three quarters being singletons. Concerning this clone: As yet, its antigen is unknown.

Source material: PBMCs. The TCR sequence derives from a male donor in good health and CMV-seronegative. This chain links TRBV4-1 with TRBJ2-7; weak D call: TRBD2 (5 bases). This CDR3 is CASSQDMRVITYEQYF. CDR3 DNA: TGCGCCAGCAGCCAAGATATGCGGGTGATCACCTACGAGCAGTACTTC.